The source of this T cell receptor (beta chain) is a study of early T cells in non-severe SARS-CoV-2 infection. On the study more broadly: Sequencing of unsorted whole blood was done on bulk RNA, leaving chains unpaired. Regarding the study as a whole: Private and CD4 specificities were missed by VDJdb matching, skewed to anti-spike CD8.

Tagging with unique molecular identifiers was applied to individual cDNA molecules. TCRdb reanalysed the 5' RACE reads using MiXCR and keeps one entry per CDR3 protein. The data show roughly 90,000 distinct CDR3 sequences, over 12% seen once. Note on this clonotype: Its target is not known.

The V and J ends lost 7 bases and 5 bases respectively, with 14 bases between them. The CDR3 is made up of 13 amino acids. The germline CDR1 and CDR2 sequences are SGHAT and FQNNGV. The V call is TRBV11-2, the J call TRBJ2-5, with D unclear. The sequence was collected from an adult who was a healthcare worker with PCR-confirmed SARS-CoV-2 infection or an uninfected control (not recorded which). Sequenced: whole blood. The CDR3 DNA is TGTGCCAGCATCCCGGCTCACTCGGAGACCCAGTACTTC. Its translation: CASIPAHSETQYF.